This T cell receptor beta chain was documented in a study of shared clonotypes between healthy human individuals. Overall study results and limits: Among donors, sharing of clonotypes was expected to be affected by sequencing depth.

This CDR3 is built from 18 residues. Germline CDR1 and CDR2: KGHSH and LQKENI. Losses at the gene ends were 1 base for V and 0 bases for J; bases not matched to a gene: 10. Repertoires were generated with immunoSEQ multiplex PCR, while TCRdb's copy carries only in-frame clones and drops some. This sample carries a few million clones, around 95% of them seen once, and the ten largest clones take more than 0.1%. Comments on this clone: Its antigen is undetermined.

The chain combines TRBV18 with TRBJ2-7; TRBD1 matches at 9 bases. The sample was naive CD4+ T cells sorted from blood. Subset of the sample: CD45RA+ positively selected. The TCR sequence derives from a man aged 18 to 29 in good health. The CDR3 coding sequence is TGTGCCAGCTCACCACTACCCGGGACAGGGCAGAGCTCCTACGAGCAGTACTTC. It yields the protein CASSPLPGTGQSSYEQYF.